Following are 19 T cell receptor beta chains from one sample sequenced in a study of cytomegalovirus exposure and HLA in healthy donors. Primers: 60 Vbeta forward and 13 Jbeta reverse. Profiled with immunoSEQ multiplex PCR; TCRdb holds only in-frame clones, not every one. In the table there are 130,000 or so clones, roughly 70% of which are singletons. Material: PBMCs. Receptors were obtained from a man between 25 and 39 years old in good health and CMV-seronegative.

The V and J genes are TRBV5-6 and TRBJ2-7, with 9 bases matching TRBD2. The germline V gene encodes CDR1 SGHDT and CDR2 YYEEEE. The junction had 8 bases not matched to a gene; V was cut back by 1 base and J by 9 bases. The CDR3 loop spans 14 amino acids. The CDR3 DNA is TGTGCCAGCAGCTTGCCTAGCGGGATGGGAGTGCAGTACTTC. Protein sequence: CASSLPSGMGVQYF.

The chain combines TRBV6-6 with TRBJ2-1, with 9 bases that match TRBD2. J was trimmed by 7 bases and V by 6 bases; bases with no gene match: 13. The germline V gene encodes CDR1 MNHNY and CDR2 SVGAGI (reference sequence). The CDR3 is made up of 16 amino acids. CDR3 residues: CASRANRAGGFNEQFF. For the CDR3, the DNA is TGTGCCAGCAGAGCAAACCGAGCGGGGGGTTTTAATGAGCAGTTCTTC.

The rearrangement links TRBV5-1 to TRBJ1-2, with 8 positions matching TRBD1. Germline CDR1 reads SGHRS; CDR2 reads YFSETQ. The CDR3 contains 15 residues. With 0 bases clipped from V and 6 bases from J, the junction kept 7 bases outside the gene matches. CDR3 DNA sequence: TGCGCCAGCAGCTTGGTCCCGGGACAGGAGGATGGCTACACCTTC. It specifies CASSLVPGQEDGYTF.

V is TRBV10-3 and J is TRBJ2-3, with 12 bases matching TRBD1. The length of the CDR3 is 16 residues. V trimming: 3 bases; J trimming: 5 bases; junction bases outside the gene matches: 6. CDR1 is ENHRY and CDR2 is SYGVKD in the germline V gene. CDR3 amino acids: CAISEWDRGLGDTQYF. The DNA for the CDR3 is TGTGCCATCAGTGAATGGGACAGGGGGCTGGGAGATACGCAGTATTTT.

Written as DNA, the CDR3 is TGTGCCAGCAGTCGCCGTGGGGGGGCCTACGAGCAGTACTTC. Its protein is CASSRRGGAYEQYF. The chain is built from TRBV6-1 and TRBJ2-7; 7 bases align to TRBD2. The CDR3 consists of 14 residues. Trimming removed 5 bases from V and 2 bases from J; junction bases left unmatched: 6. CDR1 MNHNS and CDR2 SASEGT come from the germline V gene.

A single count supports this clone. For the CDR3, the DNA is TGTGCCAGTAGCCCCCGGGGGGGAGGATTACAAGAGACCCAGTACTTC. Translation gives CASSPRGGGLQETQYF. The chain joins TRBV19 to TRBJ2-5; TRBD2 agrees at 8 bases. This CDR3 has 16 amino acids. Germline CDR1 and CDR2: LNHDA and SQIVND (reference sequence). The junction had 11 bases not matched to a gene; V was cut back by 6 bases and J by 2 bases.

The J gene is TRBJ2-6, the V gene TRBV5-1; D unclear. The V end lost 0 bases, the J end lost 0 bases, and 7 bases lay between the germline ends. This CDR3 is built from 16 residues. CDR1 is SGHRS and CDR2 is YFSETQ in the germline V gene. The CDR3: CASSLDPSSGANVLTF. The CDR3 region has the DNA TGCGCCAGCAGCTTGGACCCGAGCTCTGGGGCCAACGTCCTGACTTTC.

This CDR3 is CARILRGWGETQYF. DNA for the CDR3: TGTGCCAGAATCCTCCGGGGGTGGGGAGAGACCCAGTACTTC. J is TRBJ2-5 and V is TRBV7-5; no check of the table's D call, TRBD2, against the DNA was made. TRBV7-5 is listed as a pseudogene. The CDR3 totals 14 residues.

This chain joins TRBV7-2 and TRBJ1-1, with D uncertain. The CDR3 is 14 residues long. V gave up 0 bases and J gave up 1 base, with 6 bases separating them. CDR1 is SGHTA, CDR2 FQGNSA, per germline. CDR3 bases: TGTGCCAGCAGCTTAGCGATAGCGAACACTGAAGCTTTCTTT. Amino acid sequence: CASSLAIANTEAFF.

The rearrangement uses TRBV5-1 and TRBJ2-5; possible D gene TRBD1, 6 bases. The germline V gene encodes CDR1 SGHRS and CDR2 YFSETQ. The CDR3 length is 12 residues. Trimming left V 5 bases short and J 2 bases short, with 7 bases between. The CDR3 loop reads CASSQGQETQYF. DNA of the CDR3: TGCGCCAGCAGTCAGGGGCAAGAGACCCAGTACTTC.

This clone came up a few times. The chain uses TRBV5-5 and TRBJ2-3, with no clear D. V gave up 4 bases and J gave up 1 base, with 4 bases separating them. Germline V lookup: CDR1 SGHKS, CDR2 YYEKEE (reference sequence). The CDR3 runs to 12 residues. The CDR3 loop is CASSPRTDTQYF. In DNA form, the CDR3 reads TGTGCCAGCAGCCCTCGCACAGATACGCAGTATTTT.

The chain has TRBV10-3 and TRBJ2-5; D gene uncertain. Trimming pared 0 bases from V and 4 bases from J, leaving 3 bases between. CDR3 length: 12 residues. Germline V gene data show CDR1 as ENHRY and CDR2 as SYGVKD. The CDR3 is CAISESSETQYF. The CDR3 region has the DNA TGTGCCATCAGTGAGTCCTCAGAGACCCAGTACTTC.

V usage is TRBV7-2 and J usage is TRBJ2-3; D is uncertain. The CDR3 contains 13 residues. Trimming shortened V by 1 base and J by 4 bases, and 6 bases separated the two germline ends. Looked up from germline, CDR1 is SGHTA and CDR2 is FQGNSA. This chain's CDR3 is CASSLGVPDTQYF. CDR3 DNA sequence: TGTGCCAGCAGCTTAGGAGTTCCAGATACGCAGTATTTT.

V usage is TRBV2 and J usage is TRBJ2-2; weak D call: TRBD2 (5 bases). Germline V CDR1 and CDR2: SNHLY, FYNNEI. The CDR3 totals 15 residues. V was cut by 6 bases and J by 7 bases, with 18 bases left in between. The CDR3 DNA reads TGTGCCAGCAGGGCTCAGCCCGGGGTGGGCGGGGAGCTGTTTTTT. It yields the protein CASRAQPGVGGELFF.

In this sample, this clone turned up a few times. The rearrangement links TRBV6-1 to TRBJ2-7, with D possibly matching TRBD2 (6 bases). The CDR3 has 14 residues. Germline V gene lookup returns CDR1 MNHNS and CDR2 SASEGT. Deletions cut 8 bases from V and 4 bases from J, with 18 bases between. CDR3 nucleotides: TGTGCCAGCTCCGACAAGGAGGGACCTTACGAGCAGTACTTC. Protein: CASSDKEGPYEQYF.

The V gene is TRBV28, the J gene TRBJ2-7, with 10 bases fitting TRBD2. Per the germline V gene, CDR1 is MDHEN and CDR2 is SYDVKM. V lost 4 bases to trimming and J lost 0 bases; unmatched junction nucleotides: 6. There are 16 residues in the CDR3. CDR3 sequence (DNA): TGTGCCAGCAGTTCCTTTAGCGGGAGGAACTCCTACGAGCAGTACTTC. Translating it yields CASSSFSGRNSYEQYF.

J is TRBJ2-2 and V is TRBV27; the D is unclear. CDR1 is MNHEY and CDR2 is SMNVEV in the germline V gene (reference sequence). This CDR3 is 14 amino acids long. V was pared by 8 bases and J by 6 bases, with 16 bases between. The CDR3 spells CASCRLEQPGELFF. The CDR3 DNA sequence: TGTGCCAGCTGCAGACTCGAGCAACCCGGGGAGCTGTTTTTT.

The chain carries TRBV5-1 and TRBJ2-7; 11 bases line up with TRBD2. Trimming removed 0 bases from V and 5 bases from J; junction bases left unmatched: 7. The CDR3 runs 16 residues. Germline CDR1 SGHRS, CDR2 YFSETQ. CDR3 sequence (DNA): TGCGCCAGCAGCTTGGGGCTAGCGGGGGGAATCGACGAGCAGTACTTC. It is translated as CASSLGLAGGIDEQYF.

The chain is built from TRBV7-8 and TRBJ2-5, with TRBD2 matching 15 bases. The CDR3 is 17 residues long. Germline lookup yields CDR1 SGHVS and CDR2 FQNEAQ. J was trimmed by 0 bases and V by 4 bases; bases with no gene match: 3. CDR3 loop: CASSSGLAGGHQETQYF. DNA of the CDR3: TGTGCCAGCAGCTCGGGACTAGCGGGGGGACACCAAGAGACCCAGTACTTC.